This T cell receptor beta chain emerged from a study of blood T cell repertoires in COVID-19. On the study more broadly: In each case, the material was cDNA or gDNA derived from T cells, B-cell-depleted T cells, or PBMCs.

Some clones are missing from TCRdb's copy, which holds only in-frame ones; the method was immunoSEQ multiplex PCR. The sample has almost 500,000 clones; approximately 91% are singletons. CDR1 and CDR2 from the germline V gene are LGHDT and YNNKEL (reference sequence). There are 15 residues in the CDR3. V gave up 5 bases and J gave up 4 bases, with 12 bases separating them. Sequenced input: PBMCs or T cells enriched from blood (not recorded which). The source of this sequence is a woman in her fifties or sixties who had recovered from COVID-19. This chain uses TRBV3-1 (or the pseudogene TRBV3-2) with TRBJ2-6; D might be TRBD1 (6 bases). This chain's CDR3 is CASSVRGAGANVLTF. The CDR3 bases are TGTGCCAGCAGCGTCAGGGGTGCAGGGGCCAACGTCCTGACTTTC.